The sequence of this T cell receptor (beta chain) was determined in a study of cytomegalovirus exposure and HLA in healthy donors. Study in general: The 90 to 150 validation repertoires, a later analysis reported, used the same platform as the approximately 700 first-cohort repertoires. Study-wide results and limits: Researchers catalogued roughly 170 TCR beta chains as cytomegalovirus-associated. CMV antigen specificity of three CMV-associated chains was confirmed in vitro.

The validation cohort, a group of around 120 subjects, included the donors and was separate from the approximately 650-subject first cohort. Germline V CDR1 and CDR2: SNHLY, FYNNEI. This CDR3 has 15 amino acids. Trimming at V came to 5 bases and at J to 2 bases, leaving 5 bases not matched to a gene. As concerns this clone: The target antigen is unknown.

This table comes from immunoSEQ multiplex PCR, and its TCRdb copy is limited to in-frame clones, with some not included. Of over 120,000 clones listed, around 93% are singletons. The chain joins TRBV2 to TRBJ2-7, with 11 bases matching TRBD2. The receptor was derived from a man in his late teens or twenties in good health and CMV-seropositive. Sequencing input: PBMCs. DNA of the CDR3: TGTGCCAGCAGTCCAACTAGCGGGGGACCCTACGAGCAGTACTTC. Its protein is CASSPTSGGPYEQYF.